This T cell receptor (beta chain) originates from a study of cytomegalovirus exposure and HLA in healthy donors. Overall study results and limits: Most observed TCR sequences were rare, whereas some public TCRs were detected in many donors. In vitro confirmation showed three CMV-associated chains to be CMV antigen specific. Cytomegalovirus-associated status was assigned to about 170 TCR beta chains.

The CDR3 has 13 amino acids. Looked up from germline, CDR1 is SNHLY and CDR2 is FYNNEI. Trimming shortened V by 4 bases and J by 4 bases, and 10 bases separated the two germline ends. TCRdb's copy holds only in-frame clones and misses some; the assay was immunoSEQ multiplex PCR. The sample includes about 56,000 clones, 89% seen only once; the top ten take more than 14%. This clone appeared a single time. The antigen is unknown. The sample consisted of PBMCs. This clonotype was sampled from a woman aged 18-30 years in good health and CMV-seronegative. The rearrangement uses TRBV2 and TRBJ1-2; D unclear. The CDR3 nucleotides read TGTGCCAGCAGTGTCCCGACAAGCTATGGCTACACCTTC. Residues: CASSVPTSYGYTF. The full variable domain, completed using reference TRBV2 and TRBJ1-2, is EPEVTQTPSHQVTQMGQEVILRCVPISNHLYFYWYRQILGQKVEFLVSFYNNEISEKSEIFDDQFSVERPDGSNFTLKIRSTKLEDSAMYFCASSVPTSYGYTFGSGTRLTVV.